The subject of this entry is one TCR beta chain. Antigen: not known. This specimen comes from a study of T cell responses to AZD1222 COVID-19 vaccine. From germline, CDR1 is LNHDA and CDR2 SQIVND (reference sequence). This CDR3 spans 13 amino acids. Trimming removed 9 bases at V and 5 bases at J, with 14 bases between. Here immunoSEQ multiplex PCR was the method, and the copy in TCRdb shows in-frame clones only, minus some. The data contain 150,000 to 180,000 clones, 70% to 90% of them seen just once; the ten biggest clones take up approximately 5.1%. Findings and limits, study-wide: No repertoire was sampled before or during the peak T cell response, only after it. Epitopes outside B.1.351 and B.1.1.7 mutated regions reportedly drew nearly half of spike TCRs. Females outnumbered males among donors, who were mostly white British; clonal diversity was possibly underestimated.

This sequence was found in an adult in good health. The material was peripheral blood, obtained on day 0 of MenACWY control vaccination. The chain has TRBV19 and TRBJ1-5, with D hard to call. The CDR3 DNA reads TGTGCCAGCTCCATAAAAGAGTATCAGCCCCAGCATTTT. It translates to CASSIKEYQPQHF. The whole variable domain, remainder taken from reference TRBV19 and TRBJ1-5, is DGGITQSPKYLFRKEGQNVTLSCEQNLNHDAMYWYRQDPGQGLRLIYYSQIVNDFQKGDIAEGYSVSREKKESFPLTVTSAQKNPTAFYLCASSIKEYQPQHFGDGTRLSIL.